Presented here are 8 T cell receptor beta chains from one specimen sequenced in a study of T cell responses to AZD1222 COVID-19 vaccine. Some clones are missing from TCRdb's copy, which holds only in-frame ones; the method was immunoSEQ multiplex PCR. Of 68,000 or so clones in the sample, 80% were seen once. Here the sequenced sample was peripheral blood, taken on day 0 of AZD1222 vaccination. The receptors were sampled from an adult in good health.

This chain joins TRBV18 and TRBJ2-2, with D perhaps matching TRBD1 or TRBD2 (5 bases each). This CDR3 spans 12 amino acids. Trimming stripped 3 bases from V and 6 bases from J, with 5 bases between. Germline V gives CDR1 KGHSH, CDR2 LQKENI. In DNA form, the CDR3 reads TGTGCCAGCTCACCGGGGGCCGGGGAGCTGTTTTTT. Translation gives CASSPGAGELFF.

This chain connects TRBV19 to TRBJ1-2; 9 nucleotides match TRBD1. V was clipped by 3 bases and J by 7 bases; unmatched bases: 9. This CDR3 is built from 15 residues. The germline gives CDR1 LNHDA, CDR2 SQIVND (reference sequence). The CDR3 region has the DNA TGTGCCAGTAGTATTTCCCGAGGACAGGGGTTTGGCTACACCTTC. Translating it yields CASSISRGQGFGYTF.

This clone was picked up one time. The V call is TRBV18, the J call TRBJ2-1; 10 positions match TRBD2. Germline-derived CDR1 and CDR2 are KGHSH and LQKENI. The CDR3 length is 15 residues. J gave up 4 bases and V 1 base, and 1 base lay outside the gene matches. The CDR3 DNA sequence: TGTGCCAGCTCACCACAGCGGGGGGGGTACAATGAGCAGTTCTTC. Its translation: CASSPQRGGYNEQFF.

The chain has TRBV29-1 and TRBJ1-2; a possible D gene is TRBD1 (6 bases). The CDR3 loop spans 14 amino acids. The germline V gene has CDR1 SQVTM and CDR2 ANQGSEA. V was pared by 7 bases and J by 4 bases, with 19 bases between. This chain's CDR3 is CSARGGEGVYGYTF. The CDR3 region has the DNA TGCAGCGCCAGAGGGGGGGAGGGAGTCTATGGCTACACCTTC.

This sequence joins TRBV5-1 and TRBJ2-7; 7 bases agree with TRBD2. The junction had 3 bases not matched to a gene; V was cut back by 0 bases and J by 6 bases. This CDR3 spans 13 amino acids. CDR1 and CDR2 from the germline V gene are SGHRS and YFSETQ. The CDR3 is CASSLASGAEQYF. CDR3 nucleotide sequence: TGCGCCAGCAGCTTGGCAAGCGGGGCCGAGCAGTACTTC.

The chain recombines TRBV5-6 with TRBJ2-7; tentatively, D is TRBD1 or TRBD2 (5 bases each). From germline, CDR1 is SGHDT and CDR2 YYEEEE. The V end lost 1 base, the J end lost 6 bases, and 17 bases lay between the germline ends. The CDR3 runs 15 residues. CDR3 bases: TGTGCCAGCAGCTTGACGGGACGACCCCGCGGCGAGCAGTACTTC. Residues: CASSLTGRPRGEQYF. The full variable domain, rest sourced from reference TRBV5-6 and TRBJ2-7, is DAGVTQSPTHLIKTRGQQVTLRCSPKSGHDTVSWYQQALGQGPQFIFQYYEEEERQRGNFPDRFSGHQFPNYSSELNVNALLLGDSALYLCASSLTGRPRGEQYFGPGTRLTVT.

The chain recombines TRBV19 with TRBJ2-7, with a possible D match to TRBD1 (5 bases). Between the trimmed V and J ends, which lost 3 bases and 2 bases, there was a span of 11 bases. The CDR3 loop spans 14 amino acids. The germline gives CDR1 LNHDA, CDR2 SQIVND (reference sequence). Here the CDR3 reads CASSIFDRTYEQYF. The CDR3 DNA sequence: TGTGCCAGTAGTATTTTTGACAGAACCTACGAGCAGTACTTC.

This chain uses TRBV5-4 with TRBJ1-4; 9 bases map to TRBD1. Germline V gives CDR1 SGHNT, CDR2 YYREEE (reference sequence). V was clipped by 5 bases and J by 4 bases; unmatched bases: 9. The CDR3 is 16 amino acids. The CDR3 protein is CASRPTPGQGNEKLFF. The DNA for the CDR3 is TGTGCCAGCAGACCTACACCGGGACAGGGTAATGAAAAACTGTTTTTT.